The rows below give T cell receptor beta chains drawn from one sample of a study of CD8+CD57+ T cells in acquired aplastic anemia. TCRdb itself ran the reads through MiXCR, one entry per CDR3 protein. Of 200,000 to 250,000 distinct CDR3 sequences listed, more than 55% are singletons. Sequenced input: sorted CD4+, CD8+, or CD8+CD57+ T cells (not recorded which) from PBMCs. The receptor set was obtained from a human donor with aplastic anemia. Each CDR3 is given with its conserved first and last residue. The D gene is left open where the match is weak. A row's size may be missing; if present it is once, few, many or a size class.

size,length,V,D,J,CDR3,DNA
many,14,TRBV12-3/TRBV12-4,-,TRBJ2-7,CASSFEVLVYEQYF,TGTGCCAGCAGTTTCGAAGTGTTAGTCTACGAGCAGTACTTC
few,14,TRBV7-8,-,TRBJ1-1,CASSLAVRNTEAFF,TGTGCCAGCAGCTTAGCGGTCAGAAACACTGAAGCTTTCTTT
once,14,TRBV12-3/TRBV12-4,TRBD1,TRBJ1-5,CASKKTGVAQPQHF,TGTGCCAGCAAGAAGACAGGGGTGGCACAGCCCCAGCATTTT
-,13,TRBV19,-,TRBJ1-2,CASSTGLDYGYTF,TGTGCCAGTAGTACGGGGTTAGACTATGGCTACACCTTC
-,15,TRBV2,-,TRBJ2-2,CASSVGTTNTGELFF,TGTGCCAGCAGTGTGGGGACAACGAACACCGGGGAGCTGTTTTTT
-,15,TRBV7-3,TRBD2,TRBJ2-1,CASSLELAGVNEQFF,TGTGCCAGCAGCTTAGAACTAGCGGGGGTCAATGAGCAGTTCTTC
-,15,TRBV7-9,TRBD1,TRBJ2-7,CASRRQDRSSYEQYF,TGTGCCAGCAGACGACAGGACAGGTCGTCCTACGAGCAGTACTTC
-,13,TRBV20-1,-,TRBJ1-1,CSAKGPGVTEAFF,TGCAGTGCCAAAGGGCCAGGGGTCACTGAAGCTTTCTTT
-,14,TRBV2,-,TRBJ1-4,CASTTDKASEKLFF,TGTGCCAGCACCACCGACAAGGCGTCTGAAAAACTGTTTTTT
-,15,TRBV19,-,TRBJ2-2,CASSPGAGWTGELFF,TGTGCCAGTAGTCCCGGTGCGGGTTGGACCGGGGAGCTGTTTTTT
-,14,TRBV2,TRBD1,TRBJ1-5,CASSRQGDNQPQHF,TGTGCCAGCAGTAGACAGGGGGACAATCAGCCCCAGCATTTT
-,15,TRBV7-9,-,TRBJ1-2,CASSLEGTANYGYTF,TGTGCCAGCAGCTTAGAGGGGACCGCTAACTATGGCTACACCTTC
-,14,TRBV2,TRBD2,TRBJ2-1,CASSFAGGYNEQFF,TGTGCCAGCAGTTTCGCGGGAGGGTACAATGAGCAGTTCTTC
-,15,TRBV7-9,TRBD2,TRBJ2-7,CASSPGLAVPYEQYF,TGTGCCAGCAGCCCGGGACTAGCGGTTCCCTACGAGCAGTACTTC
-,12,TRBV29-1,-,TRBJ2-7,CSVTTVGYEQYF,TGCAGCGTCACGACAGTGGGATACGAGCAGTACTTC
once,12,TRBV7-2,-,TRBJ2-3,CASSPFTDTQYF,TGTGCCAGCAGCCCATTCACAGATACGCAGTATTTT
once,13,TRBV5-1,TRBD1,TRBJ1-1,CASNGQGDTEAFF,TGCGCCAGCAACGGACAGGGTGACACTGAAGCTTTCTTT
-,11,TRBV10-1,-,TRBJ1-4,CASRADRGEFF,TGCGCCAGCAGAGCCGACAGAGGGGAGTTTTTT
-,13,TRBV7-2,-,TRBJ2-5,CVSLRMRQETQYF,TGTGTATCCCTTAGGATGCGGCAAGAGACCCAGTACTTC
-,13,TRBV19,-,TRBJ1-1,CASSMRQHTEAFF,TGTGCCAGTAGTATGAGACAGCACACTGAAGCTTTCTTT
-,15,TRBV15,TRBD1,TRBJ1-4,CATSRGVTTGEKLFF,TGTGCCACCAGCAGAGGGGTCACGACAGGGGAAAAACTGTTTTTT
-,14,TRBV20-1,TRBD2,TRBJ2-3,CSAVTSPHTDTQYF,TGCAGTGCCGTGACTAGCCCTCACACAGATACGCAGTATTTT
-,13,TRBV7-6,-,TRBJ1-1,CASSYNMNTEAFF,TGTGCCAGCAGCTATAACATGAACACTGAAGCTTTCTTT
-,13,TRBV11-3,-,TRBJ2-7,CASSFGGAREQYF,TGTGCCAGCAGCTTTGGCGGGGCGCGTGAGCAGTACTTC
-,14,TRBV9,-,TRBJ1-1,CASSVGTPNTEAFF,TGTGCCAGCAGCGTAGGTACCCCGAACACTGAAGCTTTCTTT
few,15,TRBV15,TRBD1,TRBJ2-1,CATSRVDRGNNEQFF,TGTGCCACCAGCAGAGTGGACAGGGGCAACAATGAGCAGTTCTTC
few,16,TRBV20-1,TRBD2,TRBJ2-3,CSASRLAGGLTDTQYF,TGCAGTGCTAGTCGTTTAGCGGGGGGGCTCACAGATACGCAGTATTTT
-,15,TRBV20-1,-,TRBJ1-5,CSARGPGLMNQPQHF,TGCAGTGCTAGAGGCCCGGGACTGATGAATCAGCCCCAGCATTTT
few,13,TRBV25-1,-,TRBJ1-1,CASSSAPGTEAFF,TGTGCCAGCAGTTCTGCCCCGGGAACTGAAGCTTTCTTT
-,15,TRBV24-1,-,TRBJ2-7,CATSDFQGQSYEQYF,TGTGCCACCAGTGATTTCCAGGGGCAGAGCTACGAGCAGTACTTC
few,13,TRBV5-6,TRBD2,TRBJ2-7,CASSTGEGYEQYF,TGTGCCAGCAGCACGGGGGAGGGCTACGAGCAGTACTTC
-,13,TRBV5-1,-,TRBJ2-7,CAGSFRAGYEQYF,TGCGCCGGCAGCTTTCGGGCGGGCTACGAGCAGTACTTC
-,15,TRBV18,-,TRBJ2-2,CASSPLRLTTGELFF,TGTGCCAGCTCACCGCTGCGACTCACGACCGGGGAGCTGTTTTTT
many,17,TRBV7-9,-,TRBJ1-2,CASSFSGFSLRSYGYTF,TGTGCCAGCAGCTTCTCGGGGTTTTCTCTGCGGAGTTATGGCTACACCTTC
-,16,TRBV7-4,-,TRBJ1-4,CASSLDPRRTNEKLFF,TGTGCCAGCAGCTTAGATCCCCGGCGGACTAATGAAAAACTGTTTTTT
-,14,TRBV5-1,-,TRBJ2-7,CASSSGQRTYEQYF,TGCGCCAGCAGCTCCGGACAGCGAACCTACGAGCAGTACTTC
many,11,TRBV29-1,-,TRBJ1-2,CSAPWGGGYTF,TGCAGCGCTCCTTGGGGTGGGGGCTACACCTTC
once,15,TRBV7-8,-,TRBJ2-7,CASSPRRVGFDEQYF,TGTGCCAGCAGCCCTAGGAGGGTTGGTTTCGACGAGCAGTACTTC
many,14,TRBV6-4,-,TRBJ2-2,CASSEGGETGELFF,TGTGCCAGCAGTGAAGGGGGAGAGACCGGGGAGCTGTTTTTT
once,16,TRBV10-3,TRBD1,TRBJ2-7,CAISGFLGQGSHEQYF,TGTGCCATCAGTGGCTTTCTAGGACAGGGGTCCCACGAGCAGTACTTC
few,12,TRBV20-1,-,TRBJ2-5,CSAPSGRETQYF,TGCAGTGCTCCTTCAGGGCGGGAGACCCAGTACTTC
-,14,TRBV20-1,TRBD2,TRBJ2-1,CSANGGLVRDEQFF,TGCAGTGCTAACGGCGGACTAGTGAGGGATGAGCAGTTCTTC
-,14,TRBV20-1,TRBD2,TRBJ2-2,CSASKREVTGELFF,TGCAGTGCTAGCAAGCGGGAGGTGACCGGGGAGCTGTTTTTT
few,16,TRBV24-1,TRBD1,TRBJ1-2,CATSDPNDRGYYGYTF,TGTGCCACCAGTGATCCTAACGACAGGGGGTACTATGGCTACACCTTC
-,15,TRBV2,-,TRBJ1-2,CASSGTAILDYGYTF,TGTGCCAGCAGTGGGACGGCGATTCTTGACTATGGCTACACCTTC
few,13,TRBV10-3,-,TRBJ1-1,CAISESPRTEAFF,TGTGCCATCAGTGAGTCGCCTCGGACTGAAGCTTTCTTT
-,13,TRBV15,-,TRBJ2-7,CATSRDWLYEQYF,TGTGCCACCAGCAGAGATTGGCTTTACGAGCAGTACTTC
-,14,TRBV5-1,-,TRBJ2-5,CASSTTGFEETQYF,TGCGCCAGCAGCACAACAGGGTTCGAAGAGACCCAGTACTTC
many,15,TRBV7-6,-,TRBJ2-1,CASSLVTGIPNEQFF,TGTGCCAGCAGCCTGGTGACAGGCATCCCCAATGAGCAGTTCTTC
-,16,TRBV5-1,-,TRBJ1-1,CASSLVGRDTNTEAFF,TGCGCCAGCAGCTTGGTTGGCAGGGACACGAACACTGAAGCTTTCTTT
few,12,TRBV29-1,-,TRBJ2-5,CSSTGAEETQYF,TGCAGCTCCACGGGGGCAGAAGAGACCCAGTACTTC
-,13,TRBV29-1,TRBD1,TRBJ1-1,CSVDRGRDTEAFF,TGCAGCGTGGACAGGGGGCGGGACACTGAAGCTTTCTTT
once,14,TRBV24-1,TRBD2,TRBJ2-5,CATSDSGGTKTQYF,TGTGCCACCAGTGATTCGGGGGGTACGAAGACCCAGTACTTC